The TCR beta chain under discussion was sequenced for a study of T cell changes during pregnancy in multiple sclerosis (dated by TCRdb to about 2019). With regard to the full study: Changes in the T cell repertoire over the course of pregnancy were examined in this study in women with multiple sclerosis.

V trim: 4 bases; J trim: 12 bases; unmatched bases: 12. From the germline V gene, CDR1 is SGHTA and CDR2 is FQGNSA. The cysteine opens and the phenylalanine closes a CDR3 of 16 amino acids. Of the read, only the CDR3 DNA is kept; its 48 bases are in frame from base 1. Note on this clone: Which antigen it targets is not known. The input lacks base qualities; no much larger clone sits a single base away.

The receptor library was made with the immunoSEQ multiplex PCR assay. In TCRdb, the immuneACCESS table is reduced to in-frame sequences with V and J assigned. These tables do not hold every clone; where another copy was compared, an unresolved V gene accounts for under half, and the others remain unexplained. The sample data list some 90,000 clones, and approximately 92% of these were observed just once. The ten most abundant clones make up approximately 1.5% of the sample. Sequences were derived from peripheral blood, sampled in the first trimester of pregnancy. The chain was built from TRBV7-2 and TRBJ2-1; a stretch of 13 junction bases matches TRBD2. This clonotype originated in a female donor with multiple sclerosis, enrolled in a pregnancy study. The nucleotide sequence reads TGTGCCAGCAGCTCGGAACTAGCGGGAGGGCCGAAACGGCAGTTCTTC. Its translation reads: CASSSELAGGPKRQFF.